The 27 T cell receptor beta chains below all came from one sample that was sequenced in a study of Ad26.COV2.S vaccination and SARS-CoV-2 variants. TCRdb's copy holds only in-frame clones and misses some; the assay was immunoSEQ multiplex PCR. The sample contains 350,000 to 500,000 clones, around 91% of which appear only once. Treatment: around 19 received Ad26.COV2.S at low or high dose, single or two shots; 5 received placebo; per-sample allocation not given. On day 63 after the first injection, vaccine and placebo recipients gave samples. Sample: peripheral blood, taken in a trial of Ad26.COV2.S vaccine versus placebo. The receptors shown here come from a person aged 18-60 years who received the Ad26.COV2.S COVID-19 vaccine or a placebo.

This chain's CDR3 is CASSLALAANEQFF. DNA for the CDR3: TGTGCCAGCAGCTTAGCTCTAGCGGCCAATGAGCAGTTCTTC. The chain has TRBV7-9 and TRBJ2-1; 7 bases agree with TRBD2. Germline V gene sequence: CDR1 SEHNR, CDR2 FQNEAQ (reference sequence). This CDR3 has 14 amino acids. V trimming: 0 bases; J trimming: 6 bases; junction bases outside the gene matches: 2.

V usage is TRBV24-1 and J usage is TRBJ2-7, with TRBD1 matching 9 bases. With V trimmed by 9 bases and J by 7 bases, 3 bases remained unmatched. The CDR3 sequence is 11 residues long. Germline V lookup: CDR1 KGHDR, CDR2 SFDVKD. CDR3 protein: CATGQGWEQYF. The CDR3 bases are TGTGCCACCGGACAGGGGTGGGAGCAGTACTTC.

The chain couples TRBV28 to TRBJ1-6; D not resolved. Trimming stripped 6 bases from V and 0 bases from J, with 9 bases between. The germline gives CDR1 MDHEN, CDR2 SYDVKM. There are 15 residues in the CDR3. The CDR3 is CASRPRSSYNSPLHF. CDR3 coding DNA: TGTGCCAGCAGACCAAGGAGCTCCTATAATTCACCCCTCCACTTT.

The chain uses TRBV24-1 and TRBJ2-1; D is unresolved. The CDR3 sequence is 12 residues long. Germline values: CDR1 KGHDR, CDR2 SFDVKD. With 4 bases removed from V and 7 bases from J, the gap between germline ends came to 7 bases. The CDR3 loop is CATSDWGNEQFF. The DNA for the CDR3 is TGTGCCACCAGTGACTGGGGTAATGAGCAGTTCTTC.

The chain links TRBV5-4 to TRBJ2-1; a weak D match, TRBD2 (6 bases). Trimming cost V 4 bases and J 8 bases, with 13 bases left between them. Per germline, CDR1 SGHNT and CDR2 YYREEE (reference sequence). There are 13 residues in the CDR3. The CDR3 coding sequence is TGTGCCAGCAGCAGGGACTTTAGAGATGAGCAGTTCTTC. It translates to CASSRDFRDEQFF. Looking up the rest from reference TRBV5-4 and TRBJ2-1 gives the full variable domain: ETGVTQSPTHLIKTRGQQVTLRCSSQSGHNTVSWYQQALGQGPQFIFQYYREEENGRGNFPPRFSGLQFPNYSSELNVNALELDDSALYLCASSRDFRDEQFFGPGTRLTVL.

V is TRBV18 and J is TRBJ1-3, with D possibly TRBD1 on 5 matching bases. Trimming removed 2 bases at V and 0 bases at J, with 8 bases between. The CDR3 loop spans 15 amino acids. Germline V gives CDR1 KGHSH, CDR2 LQKENI. The CDR3: CASSPDRSSGNTIYF. The CDR3 nucleotides read TGTGCCAGCTCACCAGACAGAAGCTCTGGAAACACCATATATTTT.

The chain combines TRBV3-1 (or the pseudogene TRBV3-2) with TRBJ2-3; D tentatively reads TRBD1 or TRBD2 (7 bases each). Germline V lookup: CDR1 LGHDT, CDR2 YNNKEL (reference sequence). V was clipped by 10 bases and J by 6 bases, with 20 bases between them. This CDR3 is 14 amino acids long. CDR3 sequence: CATRGGGAADTQYF. CDR3 bases: TGTGCCACCAGGGGGGGTGGGGCGGCTGATACGCAGTATTTT.

The sample holds a few counts of this clone. This chain links TRBV5-1 with TRBJ2-7; maybe TRBD1 (7 bases). CDR1 SGHRS and CDR2 YFSETQ come from the germline V gene. V shed 0 bases and J shed 5 bases, with 15 bases lying between them. This CDR3 spans 15 amino acids. Written as DNA, the CDR3 is TGCGCCAGCAGCTTGGGTGCAGGGGGGACGGACGAGCAGTACTTC. Protein: CASSLGAGGTDEQYF.

The chain has TRBV5-1 and TRBJ2-5; 8 bases are shared with TRBD1. V shed 3 bases, J shed 2 bases, and the junction held 9 bases outside the gene matches. The CDR3 is made up of 16 amino acids. Germline CDR1 is SGHRS and CDR2 is YFSETQ. The CDR3 loop is CASSWAQGGQQETQYF. Here the CDR3 DNA reads TGCGCCAGCAGCTGGGCACAGGGGGGCCAACAAGAGACCCAGTACTTC.

The chain employs TRBV28 and TRBJ2-5; a weak D match, TRBD2 (5 bases). CDR1 MDHEN and CDR2 SYDVKM come from the germline V gene. Trimming cost V 3 bases and J 4 bases, with 9 bases left between them. The CDR3 totals 13 residues. CDR3 bases: TGTGCCAGCAGTTTTGAAGGGAGAGAGACCCAGTACTTC. Amino acids: CASSFEGRETQYF.

V and J are TRBV9 and TRBJ2-1, with D hard to call. The germline V gene has CDR1 SGDLS and CDR2 YYNGEE. V lost 0 bases and J lost 4, with 11 bases in between. The CDR3 loop spans 15 amino acids. CDR3 protein: CASSVASLPYNEQFF. For the CDR3, the DNA is TGTGCCAGCAGCGTAGCCTCTCTCCCTTACAATGAGCAGTTCTTC.

The chain uses TRBV2 and TRBJ1-1, with 9 bases fitting TRBD1. Per germline, CDR1 SNHLY and CDR2 FYNNEI. V dropped 2 bases and J dropped 5; count of bases not matched to a gene: 6. The CDR3 runs to 15 residues. The CDR3 DNA reads TGTGCCAGCAGTGAACAAGGACAGGGGATGACTGAAGCTTTCTTT. This codes for CASSEQGQGMTEAFF.

This clone was observed a single time. V usage is TRBV18 and J usage is TRBJ2-2; possibly TRBD1 or TRBD2 for D (5 bases each). Trimming cost V 3 bases and J 3 bases, with 11 bases left between them. The CDR3 runs to 15 residues. The germline CDR1 and CDR2 sequences are KGHSH and LQKENI. CDR3 in amino acids: CASSPAGSHTGELFF. CDR3 coding DNA: TGTGCCAGCTCACCTGCAGGGAGTCACACCGGGGAGCTGTTTTTT.

Only one count was recorded for this clone. The chain recombines TRBV5-1 with TRBJ1-2; D unclear. The CDR3 is 14 residues long. V dropped 4 bases and J dropped 3 bases, with 13 bases sitting between them. Germline V gives CDR1 SGHRS, CDR2 YFSETQ. In nucleotides, the CDR3 is TGCGCCAGCAGCGAAGGGCCAACTGACTATGGCTACACCTTC. Translating it yields CASSEGPTDYGYTF.

This clone was counted between two and nine times. V and J are TRBV6-1 and TRBJ1-2; maybe TRBD1 (5 bases). Per the germline V gene, CDR1 is MNHNS and CDR2 is SASEGT. The CDR3 is 15 amino acids. Trimming took off 0 bases at V and 8 bases at J, with 16 bases between the two ends. CDR3 sequence: CASSEALSTARGYTF. CDR3 coding DNA: TGTGCCAGCAGTGAAGCTCTTTCGACAGCTAGGGGCTACACCTTC.

V and J are TRBV29-1 and TRBJ2-2, with D uncertain. Trimming cost V 6 bases and J 6 bases, with 8 bases left between them. The CDR3 has 11 amino acids. Germline V gives CDR1 SQVTM, CDR2 ANQGSEA. The CDR3 DNA reads TGCAGCGTCGCAATCCCCGGGGAGCTGTTTTTT. Protein: CSVAIPGELFF.

The CDR3 loop reads CAIRQAAPGTSSLEQYF. The CDR3 bases are TGTGCCATCCGACAGGCCGCTCCCGGGACTAGCTCCTTAGAGCAGTACTTC. V is TRBV10-3 and J is TRBJ2-7; 9 nucleotides match TRBD2. V was clipped by 8 bases and J by 7 bases; unmatched bases: 21. The germline V gene encodes CDR1 ENHRY and CDR2 SYGVKD. This CDR3 is 17 amino acids long.

Details on this clone: At one end, the junction sequence differs from germline, possibly due to a read error. The rearrangement links TRBV3-1 (or the pseudogene TRBV3-2) to TRBJ1-6; a possible D gene is TRBD1 (6 bases). Germline-derived CDR1 and CDR2 are LGHDT and YNNKEL (reference sequence). The CDR3 length is 16 residues. The CDR3 nucleotides are TGTGCCAGCAGCGAAGACAGGATATCCAGACATTCACCCCTCCACTTT. Its protein is CASSEDRISRHSPLHF.

In the case of this clone: The identical CDR3 is also encoded by other nucleotide sequences in the sample. This chain connects TRBV27 to TRBJ2-7; D could derive from TRBD1 or TRBD2 (5 bases each). Between the trimmed V and J ends, which lost 0 bases and 2 bases, there was a span of 11 bases. There are 15 residues in the CDR3. Germline V CDR1 and CDR2: MNHEY, SMNVEV (reference sequence). The CDR3 loop is CASSLSAGGTYEQYF. The CDR3 nucleotides read TGTGCCAGCAGTTTATCTGCTGGGGGTACCTACGAGCAGTACTTC.

V usage is TRBV7-2 and J usage is TRBJ1-1; D unclear. The V gene's germline CDR1 is SGHTA and CDR2 FQGNSA. This CDR3 contains 14 residues. V lost 5 bases, J lost 0 bases, and 10 bases lay in between. The chain's CDR3 is CASSQQILNTEAFF. The DNA for the CDR3 is TGTGCCAGCAGCCAACAGATTCTGAACACTGAAGCTTTCTTT.

V usage is TRBV18 and J usage is TRBJ2-3; D gene unclear. Trimming took off 3 bases at V and 6 bases at J, with 10 bases between the two ends. This CDR3 contains 13 residues. CDR1 and CDR2 (germline): KGHSH, LQKENI. The CDR3 DNA reads as TGTGCCAGCTCACCGTCGTCTAAGGATACGCAGTATTTT. This codes for CASSPSSKDTQYF.

The gene calls are TRBV18 and TRBJ2-1; possible D gene TRBD1, 6 bases. Germline loops: CDR1 KGHSH, CDR2 LQKENI. V was cut by 6 bases and J by 1 base, with 16 bases left in between. CDR3 length equals 16 residues. The CDR3 protein is CASSPNRASSYNEQFF. Written as DNA, the CDR3 is TGTGCCAGCTCCCCCAACAGGGCTTCTTCCTACAATGAGCAGTTCTTC.

The chain has TRBV19 and TRBJ2-7; D perhaps matches TRBD2 (6 bases). The CDR3 is made up of 14 amino acids. Germline V gene sequence: CDR1 LNHDA, CDR2 SQIVND (reference sequence). Trimming left V 4 bases short and J 0 bases short, with 10 bases between. For the CDR3, the DNA is TGTGCCAGTAGTACGGGGGAGCTCTCCTACGAGCAGTACTTC. Its protein product is CASSTGELSYEQYF.

The rearrangement joins TRBV5-4 to TRBJ2-7; 12 bases agree with TRBD2. This CDR3 is built from 16 residues. J lost 3 bases, V lost 4 bases, and 8 bases had no gene match. Germline CDR1 and CDR2: SGHNT and YYREEE (reference sequence). The CDR3 region has the DNA TGTGCCAGCAGCCCCGGACTAGCGGGGTTTAACTACGAGCAGTACTTC. It yields the protein CASSPGLAGFNYEQYF.

The chain is built from TRBV7-8 and TRBJ1-3; D is ambiguous. V dropped 5 bases and J dropped 4 bases, with 15 bases sitting between them. CDR1 and CDR2 from the germline V gene are SGHVS and FQNEAQ. The CDR3 is made up of 15 amino acids. The CDR3: CASSPILGSGNTIYF. The CDR3 DNA is TGTGCCAGCAGCCCAATTCTCGGGTCCGGAAACACCATATATTTT.

In regard to this clone: The junction differs from germline at one of its ends, possibly a read error. The chain couples TRBV4-3 to TRBJ2-7, with 15 bases lining up with TRBD2. Germline CDR1 and CDR2: LGHNA and YSLEER. The CDR3 spans 15 residues. The CDR3 DNA reads as TGCACCAGCAGCCCGGGGACTAGCGGGAGGTACGAGCAGTACTTC. This gives the protein CTSSPGTSGRYEQYF.

This clone was found once. The CDR3 DNA reads TGTGCCAGTAGTATCGGACTAGGGGGGCGGGATGAGCAGTTCTTC. The encoded protein is CASSIGLGGRDEQFF. J is TRBJ2-1 and V is TRBV19; tentatively, D is TRBD2 (7 bases). Trimming stripped 3 bases from V and 8 bases from J, with 17 bases between. Germline lookup yields CDR1 LNHDA and CDR2 SQIVND (reference sequence). CDR3 size: 15 residues.